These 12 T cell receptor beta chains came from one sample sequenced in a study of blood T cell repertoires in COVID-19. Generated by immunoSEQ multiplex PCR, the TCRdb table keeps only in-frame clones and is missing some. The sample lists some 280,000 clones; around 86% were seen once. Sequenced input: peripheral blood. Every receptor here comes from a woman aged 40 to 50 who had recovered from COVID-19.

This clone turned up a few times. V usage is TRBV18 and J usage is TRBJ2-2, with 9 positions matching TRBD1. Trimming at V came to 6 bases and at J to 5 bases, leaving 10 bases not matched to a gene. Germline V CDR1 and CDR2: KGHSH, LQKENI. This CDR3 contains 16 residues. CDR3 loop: CASSPPQGTGTGELFF. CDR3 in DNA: TGTGCCAGCTCCCCCCCACAAGGGACAGGGACCGGGGAGCTGTTTTTT.

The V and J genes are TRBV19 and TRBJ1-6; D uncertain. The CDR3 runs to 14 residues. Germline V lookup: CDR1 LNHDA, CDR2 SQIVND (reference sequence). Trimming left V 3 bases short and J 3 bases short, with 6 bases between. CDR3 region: CASSITDYNSPLHF. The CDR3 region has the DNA TGTGCCAGTAGTATTACAGACTATAATTCACCCCTCCACTTT.

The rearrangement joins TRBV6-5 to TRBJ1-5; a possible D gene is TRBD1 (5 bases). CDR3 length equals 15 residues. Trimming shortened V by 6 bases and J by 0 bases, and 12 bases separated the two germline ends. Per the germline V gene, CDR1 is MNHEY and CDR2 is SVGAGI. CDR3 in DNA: TGTGCCAGCAGGCGGGGGTACGATAGCAATCAGCCCCAGCATTTT. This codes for CASRRGYDSNQPQHF.

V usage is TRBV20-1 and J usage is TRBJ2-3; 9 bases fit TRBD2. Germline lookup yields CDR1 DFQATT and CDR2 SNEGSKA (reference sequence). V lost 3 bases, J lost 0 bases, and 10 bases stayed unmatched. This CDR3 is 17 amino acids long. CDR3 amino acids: CSASPPRLAASTDTQYF. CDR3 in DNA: TGCAGTGCTAGTCCCCCGAGACTAGCGGCTAGCACAGATACGCAGTATTTT.

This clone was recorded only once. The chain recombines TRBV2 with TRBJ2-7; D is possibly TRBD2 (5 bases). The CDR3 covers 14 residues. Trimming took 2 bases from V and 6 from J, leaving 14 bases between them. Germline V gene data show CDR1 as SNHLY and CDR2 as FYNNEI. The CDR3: CASSELGVAGEQYF. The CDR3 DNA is TGTGCCAGCAGTGAACTCGGGGTTGCCGGCGAGCAGTACTTC.

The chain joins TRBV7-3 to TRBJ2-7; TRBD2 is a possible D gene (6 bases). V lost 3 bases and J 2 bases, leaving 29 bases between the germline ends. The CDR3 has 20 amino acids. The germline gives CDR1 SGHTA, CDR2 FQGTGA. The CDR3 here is CASSFREVTNLREWTYEQYF. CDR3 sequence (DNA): TGTGCCAGCAGCTTCAGAGAAGTGACTAATTTACGGGAGTGGACCTACGAGCAGTACTTC.

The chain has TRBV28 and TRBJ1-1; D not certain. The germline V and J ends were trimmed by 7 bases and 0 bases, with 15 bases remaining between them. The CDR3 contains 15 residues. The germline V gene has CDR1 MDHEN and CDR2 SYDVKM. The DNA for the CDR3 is TGTGCCAGCACCCTCCGCGGCAGAATGAACACTGAAGCTTTCTTT. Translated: CASTLRGRMNTEAFF.

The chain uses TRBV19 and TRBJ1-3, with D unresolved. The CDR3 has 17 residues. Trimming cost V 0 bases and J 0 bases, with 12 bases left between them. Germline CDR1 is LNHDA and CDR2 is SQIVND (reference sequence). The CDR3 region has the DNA TGTGCCAGTAGTATAGATCCCGGGGTCCTCTCTGGAAACACCATATATTTT. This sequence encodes CASSIDPGVLSGNTIYF.

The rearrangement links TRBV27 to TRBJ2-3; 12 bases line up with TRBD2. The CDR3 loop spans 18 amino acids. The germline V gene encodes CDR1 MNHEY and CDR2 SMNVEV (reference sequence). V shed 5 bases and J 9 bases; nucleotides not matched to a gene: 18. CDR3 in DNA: TGTGCCAGCAGTGGACTAGCGGGATCCCTCCCGGGGCAGATAACGCAGTATTTT. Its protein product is CASSGLAGSLPGQITQYF.

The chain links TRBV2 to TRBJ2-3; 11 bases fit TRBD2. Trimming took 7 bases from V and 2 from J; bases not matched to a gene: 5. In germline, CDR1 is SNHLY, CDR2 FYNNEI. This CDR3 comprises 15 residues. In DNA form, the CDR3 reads TGTGCCAGCAAAGGGACTAGCGGCACCACAGATACGCAGTATTTT. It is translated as CASKGTSGTTDTQYF. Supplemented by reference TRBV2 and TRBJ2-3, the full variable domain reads EPEVTQTPSHQVTQMGQEVILRCVPISNHLYFYWYRQILGQKVEFLVSFYNNEISEKSEIFDDQFSVERPDGSNFTLKIRSTKLEDSAMYFCASKGTSGTTDTQYFGPGTRLTVL.

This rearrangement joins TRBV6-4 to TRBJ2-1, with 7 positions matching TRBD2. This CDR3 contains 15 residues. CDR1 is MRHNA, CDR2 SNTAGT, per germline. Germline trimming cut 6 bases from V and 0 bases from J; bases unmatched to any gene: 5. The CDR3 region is CASSPQRGSYNEQFF. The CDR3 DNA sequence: TGTGCCAGCAGCCCCCAGCGGGGCTCCTACAATGAGCAGTTCTTC.

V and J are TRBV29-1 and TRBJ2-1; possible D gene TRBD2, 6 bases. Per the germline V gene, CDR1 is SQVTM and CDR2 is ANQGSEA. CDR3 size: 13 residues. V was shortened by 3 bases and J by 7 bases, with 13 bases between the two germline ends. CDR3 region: CSVDVAGRNEQFF. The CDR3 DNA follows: TGCAGCGTTGACGTCGCGGGAAGGAATGAGCAGTTCTTC.